This T cell receptor (beta chain) was found in a study of shared clonotypes between healthy human individuals. Study observations and caveats: Naive subsets tended to show greater estimated richness than memory subsets.

The V gene end was trimmed by 3 bases and the J gene end by 2 bases; junction bases not matched to a gene: 15. The germline CDR1 and CDR2 sequences are SSHAT and FNYEAQ (reference sequence). CDR3 length: 18 residues. Deep-level running was used for the assay. An even split of each subset's genomic DNA across several immunoSEQ plates was performed. Authors' methods: Filtering of immunoSEQ junctional sequences could not match full-length read filtering. Profiled with immunoSEQ multiplex PCR; TCRdb holds only in-frame clones, not every one. V and J calls and clone size are copied from that table; D and trimming were computed from the DNA. This table holds approximately 720,000 clones, roughly nine tenths found once. Notes on this clone: The target antigen is unknown.

Naive CD8 cells, CD45RO-negative and positively selected for CCR7, excluded terminally differentiated effector memory CD45RA+ cells. This TCR came from a man aged 30 to 39 in good health. Sequences were obtained from naive CD8+ T cells sorted from blood. The chain links TRBV7-7 to TRBJ1-2; TRBD1 agrees at 7 bases. CDR3 amino acids: CASSFNGQVSPLNYGYTF. CDR3 bases: TGTGCCAGCAGCTTCAATGGACAGGTATCACCACTCAACTATGGCTACACCTTC.